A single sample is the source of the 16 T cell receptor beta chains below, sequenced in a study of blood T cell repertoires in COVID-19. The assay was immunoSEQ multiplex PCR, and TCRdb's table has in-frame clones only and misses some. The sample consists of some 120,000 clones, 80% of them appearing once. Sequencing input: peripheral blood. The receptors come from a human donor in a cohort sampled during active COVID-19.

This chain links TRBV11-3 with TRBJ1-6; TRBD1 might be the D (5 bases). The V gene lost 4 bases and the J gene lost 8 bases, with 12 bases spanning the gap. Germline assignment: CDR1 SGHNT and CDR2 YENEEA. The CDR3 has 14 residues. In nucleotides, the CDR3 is TGTGCCAGCAGCTCAGGAGGGGCACATTCACCCCTCCACTTT. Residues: CASSSGGAHSPLHF.

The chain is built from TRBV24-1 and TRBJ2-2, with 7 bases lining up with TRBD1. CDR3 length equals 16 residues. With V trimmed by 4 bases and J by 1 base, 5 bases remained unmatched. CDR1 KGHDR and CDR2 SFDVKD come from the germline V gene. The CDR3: CATSDRTGRNTGELFF. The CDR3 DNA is TGTGCCACCAGTGACAGGACAGGACGGAACACCGGGGAGCTGTTTTTT.

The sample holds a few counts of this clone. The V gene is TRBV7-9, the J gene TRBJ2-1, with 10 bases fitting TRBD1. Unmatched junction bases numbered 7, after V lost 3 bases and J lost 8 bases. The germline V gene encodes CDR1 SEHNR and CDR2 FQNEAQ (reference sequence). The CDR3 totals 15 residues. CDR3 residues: CASSFGQGEMDEQFF. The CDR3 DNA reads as TGTGCCAGCAGCTTCGGACAGGGGGAGATGGATGAGCAGTTCTTC.

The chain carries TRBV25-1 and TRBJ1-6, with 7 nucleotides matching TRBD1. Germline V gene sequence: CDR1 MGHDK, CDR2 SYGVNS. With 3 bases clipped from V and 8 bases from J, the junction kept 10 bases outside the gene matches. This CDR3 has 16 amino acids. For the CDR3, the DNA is TGTGCCAGCAGTGACCCCCGACAGGGAGGCGATTCACCCCTCCACTTT. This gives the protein CASSDPRQGGDSPLHF.

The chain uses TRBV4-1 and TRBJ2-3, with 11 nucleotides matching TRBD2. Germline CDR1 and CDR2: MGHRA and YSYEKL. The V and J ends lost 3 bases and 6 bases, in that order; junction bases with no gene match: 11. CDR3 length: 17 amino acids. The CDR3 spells CASSQRTGTSGLDTQYF. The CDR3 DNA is TGCGCCAGCAGCCAGCGGACCGGGACTAGCGGCCTGGATACGCAGTATTTT.

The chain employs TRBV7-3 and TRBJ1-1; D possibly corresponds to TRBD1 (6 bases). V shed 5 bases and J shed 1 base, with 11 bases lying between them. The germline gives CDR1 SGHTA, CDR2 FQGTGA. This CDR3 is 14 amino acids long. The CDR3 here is CASSLGHPNTEAFF. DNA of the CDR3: TGTGCCAGCAGCCTGGGACACCCGAACACTGAAGCTTTCTTT.

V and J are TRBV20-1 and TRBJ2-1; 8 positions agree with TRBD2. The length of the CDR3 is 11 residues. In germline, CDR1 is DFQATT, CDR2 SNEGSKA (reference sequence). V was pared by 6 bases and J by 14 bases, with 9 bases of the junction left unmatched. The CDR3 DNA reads TGCAGTGCCGTCGGGGGGGACATTAAGTTCTTC. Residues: CSAVGGDIKFF.

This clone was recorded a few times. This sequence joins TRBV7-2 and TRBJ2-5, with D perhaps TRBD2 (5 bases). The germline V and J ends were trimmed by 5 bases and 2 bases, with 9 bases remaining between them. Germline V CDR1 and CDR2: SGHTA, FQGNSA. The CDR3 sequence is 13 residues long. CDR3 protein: CASSRGYQETQYF. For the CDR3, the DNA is TGTGCCAGCAGCCGAGGGTATCAAGAGACCCAGTACTTC. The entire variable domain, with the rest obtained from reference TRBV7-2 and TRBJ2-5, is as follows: GAGVSQSPSNKVTEKGKDVELRCDPISGHTALYWYRQSLGQGLEFLIYFQGNSAPDKSGLPSDRFSAERTGGSVSTLTIQRTQQEDSAVYLCASSRGYQETQYFGPGTRLLVL.

CDR3 nucleotide sequence: TGCGCCAGCAGAGGGACTAGCGGGAGTGTCCCCTCCTACAATGAGCAGTTCTTC. This encodes CASRGTSGSVPSYNEQFF. The chain links TRBV5-1 to TRBJ2-1, with 14 bases lining up with TRBD2. Germline loops: CDR1 SGHRS, CDR2 YFSETQ. The CDR3 is 18 residues long. V dropped 5 bases and J dropped 0; count of bases not matched to a gene: 7. Full variable domain (missing parts from reference TRBV5-1 and TRBJ2-1): KAGVTQTPRYLIKTRGQQVTLSCSPISGHRSVSWYQQTPGQGLQFLFEYFSETQRNKGNFPGRFSGRQFSNSRSEMNVSTLELGDSALYLCASRGTSGSVPSYNEQFFGPGTRLTVL.

The CDR3 nucleotides are TGTGCCAGCAGCGGCATTGCAACTAATGAAAAACTGTTTTTT. This gives the protein CASSGIATNEKLFF. J is TRBJ1-4 and V is TRBV5-5, with D unclear. Germline CDR1 is SGHKS and CDR2 is YYEKEE (reference sequence). Trimming left V 4 bases short and J 0 bases short, with 7 bases between. CDR3 length: 14 residues.

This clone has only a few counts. DNA for the CDR3: TGTGCCAGCAGCCATAGACAGCGCCCCTATGGCTACACCTTC. Its translation is CASSHRQRPYGYTF. The chain links TRBV28 to TRBJ1-2, with D possibly matching TRBD1 (5 bases). CDR1 is MDHEN and CDR2 is SYDVKM in the germline V gene. CDR3 length: 14 amino acids. The ends were cut back, 6 bases at V and 4 bases at J, with 15 bases in the middle.

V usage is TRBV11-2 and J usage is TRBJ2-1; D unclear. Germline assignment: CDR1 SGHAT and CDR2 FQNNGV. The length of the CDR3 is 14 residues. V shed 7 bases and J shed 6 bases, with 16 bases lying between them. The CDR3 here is CASTIRFSSNEQFF. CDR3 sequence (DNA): TGTGCCAGCACCATAAGATTCTCTAGCAATGAGCAGTTCTTC.

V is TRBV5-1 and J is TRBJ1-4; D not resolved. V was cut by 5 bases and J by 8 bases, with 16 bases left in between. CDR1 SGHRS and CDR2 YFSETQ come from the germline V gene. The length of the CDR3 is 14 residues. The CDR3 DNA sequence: TGCGCCAGCAGAAGAGAGGGTGGCGAGGAAAAACTGTTTTTT. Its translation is CASRREGGEEKLFF.

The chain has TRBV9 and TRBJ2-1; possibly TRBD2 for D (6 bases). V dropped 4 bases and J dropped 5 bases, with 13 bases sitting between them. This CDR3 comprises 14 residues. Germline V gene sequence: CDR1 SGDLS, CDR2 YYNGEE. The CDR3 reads CASSLTGENNEQFF. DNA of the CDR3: TGTGCCAGCAGCCTGACGGGGGAGAACAATGAGCAGTTCTTC.

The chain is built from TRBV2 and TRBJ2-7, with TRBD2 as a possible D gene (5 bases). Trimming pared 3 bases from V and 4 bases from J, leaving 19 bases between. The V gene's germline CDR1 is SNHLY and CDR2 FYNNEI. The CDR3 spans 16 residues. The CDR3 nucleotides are TGTGCCAGCAGTGAGGACTCCCTCCTCCCTACATACGAGCAGTACTTC. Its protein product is CASSEDSLLPTYEQYF.

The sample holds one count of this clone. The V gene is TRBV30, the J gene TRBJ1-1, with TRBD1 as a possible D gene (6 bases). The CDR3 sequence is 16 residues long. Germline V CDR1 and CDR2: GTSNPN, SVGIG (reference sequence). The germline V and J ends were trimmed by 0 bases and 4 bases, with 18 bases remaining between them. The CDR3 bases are TGTGCCTGGAGTGTACGGGCAGGGGTAAGAACCACTGAAGCTTTCTTT. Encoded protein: CAWSVRAGVRTTEAFF.